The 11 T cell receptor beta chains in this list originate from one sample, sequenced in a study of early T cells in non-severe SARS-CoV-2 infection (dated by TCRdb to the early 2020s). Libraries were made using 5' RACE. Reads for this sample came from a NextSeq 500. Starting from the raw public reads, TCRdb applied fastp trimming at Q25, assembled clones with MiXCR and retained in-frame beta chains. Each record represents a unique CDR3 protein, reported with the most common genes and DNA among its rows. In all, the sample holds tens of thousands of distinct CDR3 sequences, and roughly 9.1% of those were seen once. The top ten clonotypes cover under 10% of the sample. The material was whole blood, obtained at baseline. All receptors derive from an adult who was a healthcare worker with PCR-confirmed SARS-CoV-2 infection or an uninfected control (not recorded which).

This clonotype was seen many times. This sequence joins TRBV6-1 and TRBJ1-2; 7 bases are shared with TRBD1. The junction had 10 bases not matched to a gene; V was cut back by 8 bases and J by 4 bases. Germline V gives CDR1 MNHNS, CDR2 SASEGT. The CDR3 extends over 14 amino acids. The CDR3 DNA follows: TGTGCCAGCCGAGATACCGGGACAGTCTATGGCTACACCTTC. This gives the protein CASRDTGTVYGYTF.

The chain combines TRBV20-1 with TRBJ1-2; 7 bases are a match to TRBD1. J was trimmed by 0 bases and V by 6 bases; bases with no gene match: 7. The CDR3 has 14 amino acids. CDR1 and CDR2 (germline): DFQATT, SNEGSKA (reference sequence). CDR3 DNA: TGCAGTGCCGGAAGACAGGGAACTAACTATGGCTACACCTTC. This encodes CSAGRQGTNYGYTF.

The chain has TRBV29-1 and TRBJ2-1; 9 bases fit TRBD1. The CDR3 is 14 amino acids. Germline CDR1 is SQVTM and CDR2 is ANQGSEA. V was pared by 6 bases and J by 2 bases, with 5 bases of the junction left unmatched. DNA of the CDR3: TGCAGCGTGACCGGGACAGGGACCTACAATGAGCAGTTCTTC. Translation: CSVTGTGTYNEQFF.

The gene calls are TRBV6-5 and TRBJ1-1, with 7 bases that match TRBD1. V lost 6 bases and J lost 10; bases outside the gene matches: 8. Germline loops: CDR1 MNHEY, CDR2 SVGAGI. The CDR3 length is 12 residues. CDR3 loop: CASSDRALGAFF. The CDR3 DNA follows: TGTGCCAGCAGCGACAGGGCACTGGGAGCTTTCTTT.

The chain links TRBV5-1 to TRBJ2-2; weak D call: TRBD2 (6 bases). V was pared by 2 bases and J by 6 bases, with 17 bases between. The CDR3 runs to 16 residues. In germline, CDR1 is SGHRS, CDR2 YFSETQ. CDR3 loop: CASSFPTGGNSGELFF. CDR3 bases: TGCGCCAGCAGCTTCCCGACCGGGGGAAATTCCGGGGAGCTGTTTTTT.

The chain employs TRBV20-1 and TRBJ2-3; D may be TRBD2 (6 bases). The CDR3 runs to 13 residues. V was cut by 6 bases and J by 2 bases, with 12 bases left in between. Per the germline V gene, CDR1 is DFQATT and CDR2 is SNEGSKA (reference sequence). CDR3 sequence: CSAGPGDTDTQYF. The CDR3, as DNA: TGCAGTGCCGGCCCGGGGGACACAGATACGCAGTATTTT.

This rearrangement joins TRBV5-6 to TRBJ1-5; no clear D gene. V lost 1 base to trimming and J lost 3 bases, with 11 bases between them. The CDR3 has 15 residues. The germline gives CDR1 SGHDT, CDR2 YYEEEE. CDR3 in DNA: TGTGCCAGCAGCTTGTCTGGCAGGTTCAATCAGCCCCAGCATTTT. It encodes CASSLSGRFNQPQHF.

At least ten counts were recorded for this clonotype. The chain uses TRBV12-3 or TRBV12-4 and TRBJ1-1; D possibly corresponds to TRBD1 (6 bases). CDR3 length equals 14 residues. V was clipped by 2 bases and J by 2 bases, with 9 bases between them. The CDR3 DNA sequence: TGTGCCAGCAGTTTACACAGGGCCAACACTGAAGCTTTCTTT. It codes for CASSLHRANTEAFF.

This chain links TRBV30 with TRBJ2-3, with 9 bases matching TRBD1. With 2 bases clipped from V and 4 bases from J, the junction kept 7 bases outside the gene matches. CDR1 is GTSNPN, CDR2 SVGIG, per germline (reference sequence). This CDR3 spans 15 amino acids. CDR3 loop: CAWSLTGGWADTQYF. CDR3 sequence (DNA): TGTGCCTGGAGTTTAACAGGGGGCTGGGCAGATACGCAGTATTTT.

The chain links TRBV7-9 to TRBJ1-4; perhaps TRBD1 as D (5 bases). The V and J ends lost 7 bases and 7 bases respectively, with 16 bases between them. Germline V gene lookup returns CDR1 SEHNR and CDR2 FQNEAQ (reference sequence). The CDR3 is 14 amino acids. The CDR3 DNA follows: TGTGCCAGCACCACGGGGGTCCAGGGTGAAAAACTGTTTTTT. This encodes CASTTGVQGEKLFF.

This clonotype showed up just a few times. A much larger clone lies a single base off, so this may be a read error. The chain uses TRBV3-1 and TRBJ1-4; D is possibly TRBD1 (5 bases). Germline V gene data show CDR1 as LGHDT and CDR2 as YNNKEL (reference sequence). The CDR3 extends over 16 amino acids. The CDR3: CASSQAGTGDNEKLLF. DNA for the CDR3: TGTGCCAGCAGCCAAGCCGGTACAGGCGATAATGAAAAACTGCTTTTT.